The 29 T cell receptor beta chains below all came from one sample that was sequenced in a study of blood T cell repertoires in COVID-19. Using immunoSEQ multiplex PCR, the repertoire was profiled, and TCRdb retains in-frame clones only, with some absent. The table has about 62,000 clones, more than 70% seen once; the top ten hold around 6.5%. Sequences were obtained from peripheral blood. Receptors were obtained from a human donor in a cohort sampled during active COVID-19.

This clone was seen once. The chain recombines TRBV14 with TRBJ2-1; no reliable D call. Trimming cost V 5 bases and J 0 bases, with 8 bases left between them. The CDR3 extends over 14 amino acids. Germline V gives CDR1 SGHDN, CDR2 FVKESK. DNA for the CDR3: TGTGCCAGCAGCAAAACAAGCTCCTACAATGAGCAGTTCTTC. Its translation is CASSKTSSYNEQFF.

This chain links TRBV5-1 with TRBJ2-3; D may be TRBD1 (7 bases). The CDR3 is 16 amino acids. Germline V CDR1 and CDR2: SGHRS, YFSETQ. Trimming left V 3 bases short and J 3 bases short, with 17 bases between. The CDR3 DNA reads TGCGCCAGCAGCTCGCCCGGGGCAGGGGGGACAGATACGCAGTATTTT. Its protein product is CASSSPGAGGTDTQYF.

DNA of the CDR3: TGTGCCAGCTCACCTTCCCTGGTGGGCGATGAGCAGTTCTTC. Translation gives CASSPSLVGDEQFF. The J gene is TRBJ2-1, the V gene TRBV18, with D hard to call. V lost 3 bases, J lost 8 bases, and 14 bases lay in between. Germline loops: CDR1 KGHSH, CDR2 LQKENI. This CDR3 spans 14 amino acids.

The V and J genes are TRBV18 and TRBJ1-6, with TRBD1 as a possible D gene (5 bases). This CDR3 comprises 16 residues. V was trimmed by 2 bases and J by 6 bases, leaving 14 bases between them. Germline-derived CDR1 and CDR2 are KGHSH and LQKENI. Here the CDR3 reads CASSPGTPSRNSPLHF. In DNA, the CDR3 is TGTGCCAGCTCACCAGGGACTCCAAGCCGTAATTCACCCCTCCACTTT.

This chain links TRBV11-2 with TRBJ2-7; 11 bases align to TRBD2. There are 17 residues in the CDR3. Germline-derived CDR1 and CDR2 are SGHAT and FQNNGV. The junction had 12 bases not matched to a gene; V was cut back by 3 bases and J by 5 bases. The CDR3 reads CASSFWFSGRAGNEQYF. Here the CDR3 DNA reads TGTGCCAGCAGCTTCTGGTTTAGCGGGAGGGCCGGGAACGAGCAGTACTTC.

This clone was counted a few times. CDR3 protein: CASSQVGTGVWPQHF. The DNA for the CDR3 is TGCGCCAGCAGCCAAGTAGGGACAGGGGTTTGGCCCCAGCATTTT. The chain has TRBV4-1 and TRBJ1-5, with TRBD1 identical over 10 bases. J was trimmed by 9 bases and V by 1 base; bases with no gene match: 6. Germline CDR1 reads MGHRA; CDR2 reads YSYEKL. The CDR3 has 15 residues.

This chain joins TRBV10-3 and TRBJ2-7, with D tentatively TRBD2 (6 bases). V lost 0 bases to trimming and J lost 4 bases, with 19 bases between them. The CDR3 contains 17 residues. The V gene's germline CDR1 is ENHRY and CDR2 SYGVKD. The DNA of the CDR3 is TGTGCCATCAGTGAGTCAGGGAGACTAGTCGGAAGTTACGAGCAGTACTTC. The encoded protein is CAISESGRLVGSYEQYF.

V gene TRBV27 combines with J gene TRBJ2-3, with 16 nucleotides matching TRBD2. Per the germline V gene, CDR1 is MNHEY and CDR2 is SMNVEV (reference sequence). The CDR3 runs to 16 residues. After removal of 2 bases from V and 11 bases from J, the junction contained 7 bases not matched to a gene. The CDR3 region is CASSLAGTSGRAVQYF. The CDR3 nucleotides are TGTGCCAGCAGTTTAGCCGGGACTAGCGGGAGGGCGGTGCAGTATTTT.

J is TRBJ2-1 and V is TRBV5-1, with 8 bases fitting TRBD2. V lost 0 bases, J lost 7 bases, and 12 bases stayed unmatched. The CDR3 is 17 residues long. Germline values: CDR1 SGHRS, CDR2 YFSETQ. CDR3 protein: CASSLASSGGPLNEQFF. CDR3 coding DNA: TGCGCCAGCAGCTTGGCGAGCTCGGGAGGGCCTTTGAATGAGCAGTTCTTC.

This rearrangement joins TRBV4-1 to TRBJ1-1; 9 bases map to TRBD1. CDR3 length equals 16 residues. With 1 base clipped from V and 1 base from J, the junction kept 4 bases outside the gene matches. CDR1 and CDR2 (germline): MGHRA, YSYEKL. The CDR3 DNA follows: TGCGCCAGCAGCCAAGCCCGGGACAGGGCGAACACTGAAGCTTTCTTT. Its protein is CASSQARDRANTEAFF.

This clone has just one count. This chain joins TRBV21-1 and TRBJ2-2; TRBD1, as called in the table, went unchecked against the DNA. TRBV21-1 is designated a pseudogene. This CDR3 contains 18 residues. The CDR3 nucleotides are TGTGCCAGCAGCAAATCCCACGGTGGGCAGCAACAGACCGGGGAGCTGTTTTTT. Protein product: CASSKSHGGQQQTGELFF.

The CDR3 loop reads CASSSTTYEQYF. DNA for the CDR3: TGTGCCAGCAGCTCAACTACCTACGAGCAGTACTTC. This chain uses TRBV11-2 with TRBJ2-7; D unclear. The CDR3 runs to 12 residues. V gave up 4 bases and J gave up 2 bases, with 6 bases separating them. CDR1 and CDR2 from the germline V gene are SGHAT and FQNNGV.

The chain has TRBV15 and TRBJ2-1, with a tentative D call TRBD1 (6 bases). There are 13 residues in the CDR3. Germline V gives CDR1 LNHNV, CDR2 YYDKDF (reference sequence). Trimming removed 3 bases at V and 5 bases at J, with 8 bases between. The CDR3 region is CATSRNRDNEQFF. DNA for the CDR3: TGTGCCACCAGCAGGAACAGGGACAATGAGCAGTTCTTC.

This clone has just one count. V usage is TRBV6-5 and J usage is TRBJ1-2, with 7 nucleotides matching TRBD1. The V segment lost 5 bases and the J segment 6 bases; nucleotides outside the gene matches: 6. This CDR3 comprises 13 residues. Looked up from germline, CDR1 is MNHEY and CDR2 is SVGAGI. The CDR3 spells CASSPRQGHGYTF. The CDR3 nucleotides are TGTGCCAGCAGTCCCCGACAGGGTCATGGCTACACCTTC.

The CDR3 region is CASCGPGHHTDTQYF. Written as DNA, the CDR3 is TGCGCCAGCTGTGGCCCGGGACACCACACAGATACGCAGTATTTT. The rearrangement uses TRBV23-1 and TRBJ2-3; a possible D gene is TRBD1 (6 bases). TRBV23-1 is recorded as an ORF, its role being uncertain. Trimming pared 8 bases from V and 2 bases from J, leaving 17 bases between. The CDR3 is 15 amino acids.

The chain links TRBV6-5 to TRBJ1-2; 9 nucleotides align to TRBD1. The V segment lost 5 bases and the J segment 8 bases; nucleotides outside the gene matches: 9. Looked up from germline, CDR1 is MNHEY and CDR2 is SVGAGI. The CDR3 runs to 14 residues. In DNA form, the CDR3 reads TGTGCCAGCAGTAACTACGGGACAGGGTACGGCTACACCTTC. Translating gives CASSNYGTGYGYTF.

The gene calls are TRBV30 and TRBJ1-2; maybe TRBD1 (6 bases). V was trimmed by 3 bases and J by 0 bases, leaving 17 bases between them. The CDR3 length is 16 residues. CDR1 GTSNPN and CDR2 SVGIG come from the germline V gene (reference sequence). The CDR3 nucleotides are TGTGCCTGGAGATTGCGGACAGAAGCTACTAACTATGGCTACACCTTC. This gives the protein CAWRLRTEATNYGYTF.

The V call is TRBV5-1, the J call TRBJ1-3; weak D call: TRBD1 (5 bases). Germline lookup yields CDR1 SGHRS and CDR2 YFSETQ. V shed 4 bases and J shed 0 bases, with 8 bases lying between them. The CDR3 contains 14 residues. This CDR3 reads CASSAGLSGNTIYF. CDR3 sequence (DNA): TGCGCCAGCAGCGCGGGACTCTCTGGAAACACCATATATTTT.

The chain joins TRBV24-1 to TRBJ2-3; 8 nucleotides agree with TRBD2. The CDR3 consists of 15 residues. After removal of 4 bases from V and 5 bases from J, the junction contained 7 bases not matched to a gene. Germline CDR1 is KGHDR and CDR2 is SFDVKD. The chain's CDR3 is CATSEGLVGRDTQYF. The CDR3 nucleotides are TGTGCCACCAGTGAGGGACTAGTAGGCAGAGATACGCAGTATTTT.

V is TRBV6-4 and J is TRBJ2-3; 10 nucleotides align to TRBD2. This CDR3 has 13 amino acids. With V trimmed by 4 bases and J by 10 bases, 5 bases remained unmatched. CDR1 and CDR2 (germline): MRHNA, SNTAGT. The DNA for the CDR3 is TGTGCCAGCAGTGGTATAGCGGGAGGTTCGCAGTATTTT. Protein product: CASSGIAGGSQYF.

This clone was recorded at least ten times. The V gene is TRBV19, the J gene TRBJ1-3; D is undetermined. Trimming cost V 5 bases and J 0 bases, with 14 bases left between them. The germline CDR1 and CDR2 sequences are LNHDA and SQIVND (reference sequence). The length of the CDR3 is 16 residues. This CDR3 reads CASSWSSLSSGNTIYF. DNA for the CDR3: TGTGCCAGTAGTTGGTCTTCCCTTAGCTCTGGAAACACCATATATTTT.

The chain carries TRBV30 and TRBJ1-5; D unclear. The CDR3 contains 13 residues. Germline V gene lookup returns CDR1 GTSNPN and CDR2 SVGIG (reference sequence). V gave up 0 bases and J gave up 4 bases, with 7 bases separating them. This CDR3 reads CAWSVKANQPQHF. In nucleotides, the CDR3 is TGTGCCTGGAGTGTAAAAGCAAATCAGCCCCAGCATTTT. The full variable domain, with the rest looked up from reference TRBV30 and TRBJ1-5, is SQTIHQWPATLVQPVGSPLSLECTVEGTSNPNLYWYRQAAGRGLQLLFYSVGIGQISSEVPQNLSASRPQDRQFILSSKKLLLSDSGFYLCAWSVKANQPQHFGDGTRLSIL.

The chain links TRBV30 to TRBJ1-5, with a possible D match to TRBD1 (5 bases). Trimming cost V 3 bases and J 5 bases, with 11 bases left between them. From germline, CDR1 is GTSNPN and CDR2 SVGIG (reference sequence). This CDR3 spans 13 amino acids. CDR3 loop: CAWSWGGDQPQHF. Written as DNA, the CDR3 is TGTGCCTGGAGCTGGGGGGGGGATCAGCCCCAGCATTTT.

The V gene is TRBV5-1, the J gene TRBJ2-3; D may be TRBD1 (6 bases). Germline V gene data show CDR1 as SGHRS and CDR2 as YFSETQ. V lost 0 bases and J 2 bases, leaving 10 bases between the germline ends. The CDR3 runs to 15 residues. This chain's CDR3 is CASSLGAGATDTQYF. The CDR3 nucleotides read TGCGCCAGCAGCTTGGGGGCAGGGGCCACAGATACGCAGTATTTT.

This chain links TRBV2 with TRBJ2-5, with unresolved D. The CDR3 consists of 11 residues. Between the trimmed V and J ends, which lost 4 bases and 4 bases, there was a span of 4 bases. Germline CDR1 is SNHLY and CDR2 is FYNNEI. DNA for the CDR3: TGTGCCAGCAGTGCGGGAGAGACCCAGTACTTC. As protein: CASSAGETQYF.

This CDR3 is CASSPGLVKTQYF. The CDR3 region has the DNA TGTGCCAGCAGCCCGGGACTAGTTAAGACCCAGTACTTC. V and J are TRBV3-1 (or the pseudogene TRBV3-2) and TRBJ2-5; 8 bases align to TRBD2. There are 13 residues in the CDR3. From germline, CDR1 is LGHDT and CDR2 YNNKEL (reference sequence). The junction had 4 bases not matched to a gene; V was cut back by 4 bases and J by 6 bases.

The chain is built from TRBV20-1 and TRBJ2-1; TRBD2 matches 8 bases. The CDR3 has 14 residues. CDR1 and CDR2 (germline): DFQATT, SNEGSKA (reference sequence). V lost 3 bases to trimming and J lost 4 bases; unmatched junction nucleotides: 5. Here the CDR3 reads CSASGTSLYNEQFF. Written as DNA, the CDR3 is TGCAGTGCTAGTGGGACTAGTCTTTACAATGAGCAGTTCTTC.

The rearrangement links TRBV19 to TRBJ2-7; 9 bases fit TRBD1. V lost 5 bases and J lost 0; bases outside the gene matches: 5. Germline-derived CDR1 and CDR2 are LNHDA and SQIVND (reference sequence). CDR3 size: 15 residues. For the CDR3, the DNA is TGTGCCAGTAGTTGGACAGGGGAGAGCTCCTACGAGCAGTACTTC. It is translated as CASSWTGESSYEQYF.

This rearrangement joins TRBV12-5 to TRBJ1-2; D is unresolved. V was trimmed by 5 bases and J by 8 bases, leaving 9 bases between them. CDR3 length: 11 residues. Per the germline V gene, CDR1 is LGHNT and CDR2 is FRNRAP. The CDR3 nucleotides read TGTGCTAGTGGTATCGGAGGGGGCTACACCTTC. Amino acid sequence: CASGIGGGYTF.